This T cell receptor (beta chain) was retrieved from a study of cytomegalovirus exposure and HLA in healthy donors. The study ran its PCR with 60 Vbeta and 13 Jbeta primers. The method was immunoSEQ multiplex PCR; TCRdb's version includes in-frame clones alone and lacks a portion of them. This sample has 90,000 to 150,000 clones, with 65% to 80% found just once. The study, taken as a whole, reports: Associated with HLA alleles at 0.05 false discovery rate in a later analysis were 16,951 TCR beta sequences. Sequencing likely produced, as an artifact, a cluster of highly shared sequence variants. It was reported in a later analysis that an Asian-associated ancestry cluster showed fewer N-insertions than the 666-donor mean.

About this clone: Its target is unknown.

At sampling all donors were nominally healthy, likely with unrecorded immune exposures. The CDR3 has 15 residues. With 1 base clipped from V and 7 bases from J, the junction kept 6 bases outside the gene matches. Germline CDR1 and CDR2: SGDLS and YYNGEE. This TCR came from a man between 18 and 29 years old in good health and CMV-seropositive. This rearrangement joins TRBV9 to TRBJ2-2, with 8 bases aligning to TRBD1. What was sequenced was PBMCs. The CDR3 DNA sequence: TGTGCCAGCAGCGTATGGCAGGGGGCAGGCGGGGAGCTGTTTTTT. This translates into CASSVWQGAGGELFF.